What follows describes a single T cell receptor beta chain. This sample stems from a study of blood T cell repertoires in COVID-19. About the research overall: Donors in the United States, Italy and Spain gave samples during acute or convalescent COVID-19. From T cells, B-cell-depleted T cells, or PBMCs came the material, which was cDNA or gDNA.

In the study's own analysis: Reference gene primer amplification in the assay estimated nucleated cell counts. The method was immunoSEQ multiplex PCR; TCRdb's version includes in-frame clones alone and lacks a portion of them. V, J and clone size were drawn from that table, and D and trimming were deduced from the DNA. The sample contains 50,000 to 65,000 clones, around 90% of which appear only once. The CDR3 spans 15 residues. Trimming removed 5 bases from V and 0 bases from J; junction bases left unmatched: 3. Germline lookup yields CDR1 SGHTA and CDR2 FQGTGA. J is TRBJ2-3 and V is TRBV7-3; 9 positions agree with TRBD2. Input material: peripheral blood. This receptor was taken from a man aged 50 to 59 with active COVID-19. The CDR3 is CASSRAGGSTDTQYF. CDR3 DNA: TGTGCCAGCAGCCGAGCGGGGGGTAGCACAGATACGCAGTATTTT.